This entry lists 29 T cell receptor beta chains sequenced from one sample in a study of blood T cells in healthy people across ages. Together with a sample-barcoded 5' primer, a J-beta primer mix was included in a second PCR lasting roughly 6 to 12 cycles. TCRdb reprocessed the 5' RACE reads with MiXCR, giving one entry per CDR3 protein. This sample has over a million distinct CDR3 sequences; 45% to 70% occur once, and the top ten carry about 6.7%. Source material: blood. Receptors originate from a young man in good health.

The J gene is TRBJ2-5, the V gene TRBV15; D may match TRBD1 or TRBD2 (6 bases each). The germline V and J ends were trimmed by 1 base and 11 bases, with 8 bases remaining between them. This CDR3 is built from 11 residues. In germline, CDR1 is LNHNV, CDR2 YYDKDF (reference sequence). CDR3: CATSRGGGQYF. The CDR3 region has the DNA TGTGCCACCAGCAGAGGAGGGGGGCAGTACTTC.

The rearrangement joins TRBV12-3 or TRBV12-4 to TRBJ1-4; D is undetermined. The CDR3 totals 12 residues. Trimming cost V 6 bases and J 15 bases, with 17 bases left between them. The CDR3 reads CASSSESRALFF. Written as DNA, the CDR3 is TGTGCCAGCAGCTCTGAGTCCCGGGCTTTGTTTTTT.

This clonotype was recorded a few times. The V gene is TRBV5-6, the J gene TRBJ1-4, with TRBD1 as a possible D gene (6 bases). V lost 0 bases and J 8 bases, leaving 14 bases between the germline ends. Germline V gives CDR1 SGHDT, CDR2 YYEEEE. This CDR3 comprises 15 residues. Here the CDR3 DNA reads TGTGCCAGCAGCTTGGGAGGGGGAGCAGAAGAAAAACTGTTTTTT. Its protein is CASSLGGGAEEKLFF.

A few counts support this clonotype. The chain uses TRBV29-1 and TRBJ2-7; the match to TRBD1 covers 9 bases. Germline loops: CDR1 SQVTM, CDR2 ANQGSEA. V was clipped by 7 bases and J by 3 bases; unmatched bases: 7. This CDR3 is 13 amino acids long. Here the CDR3 reads CSAAGQGLYEQYF. In DNA form, the CDR3 reads TGCAGCGCCGCAGGACAGGGGCTCTACGAGCAGTACTTC.

The V call is TRBV20-1, the J call TRBJ2-2; D possibly corresponds to TRBD2 (6 bases). The germline V and J ends were trimmed by 0 bases and 1 base, with 15 bases remaining between them. The CDR3 has 17 residues. Germline CDR1 and CDR2: DFQATT and SNEGSKA (reference sequence). The CDR3 is CSARDLGGAMNTGELFF. The CDR3 DNA reads TGCAGTGCTAGAGATCTCGGGGGAGCTATGAACACCGGGGAGCTGTTTTTT.

This clonotype was observed a handful of times. The V and J genes are TRBV6-4 and TRBJ1-1; D gene uncertain. CDR3 size: 13 residues. CDR1 MRHNA and CDR2 SNTAGT come from the germline V gene. The V end lost 6 bases, the J end lost 1 base, and 9 bases lay between the germline ends. The CDR3 loop is CASRVEENTEAFF. The CDR3 DNA reads TGTGCCAGCAGAGTCGAAGAGAACACTGAAGCTTTCTTT.

The CDR3: CASSWASARTEEQFF. CDR3 sequence (DNA): TGTGCCAGCAGTTGGGCTAGCGCACGGACAGAGGAGCAGTTCTTC. The rearrangement joins TRBV27 to TRBJ2-1; D may correspond to TRBD1 or TRBD2 (6 bases each). CDR1 is MNHEY, CDR2 SMNVEV, per germline (reference sequence). V was cut by 4 bases and J by 10 bases, with 20 bases left in between. The CDR3 has 15 amino acids.

The genes are TRBV2 and TRBJ2-3; D unresolved. The germline gives CDR1 SNHLY, CDR2 FYNNEI. The CDR3 has 17 amino acids. The V gene lost 1 base and the J gene lost 4 bases, with 18 bases spanning the gap. This CDR3 reads CASSEGPLHPTSDTQYF. CDR3 bases: TGTGCCAGCAGTGAAGGGCCGCTACACCCTACCTCAGATACGCAGTATTTT.

This clonotype was picked up a small number of times. V is TRBV24-1 and J is TRBJ2-7; no firm D call. V was shortened by 2 bases and J by 2 bases, with 9 bases between the two germline ends. CDR1 and CDR2 from the germline V gene are KGHDR and SFDVKD. The CDR3 covers 14 residues. The CDR3 bases are TGTGCCACCAGTGATTGGAAACGTCCCTACGAGCAGTACTTC. This encodes CATSDWKRPYEQYF.

This clonotype was recorded many times. This chain links TRBV12-3 or TRBV12-4 with TRBJ1-2; 8 bases match TRBD1. The CDR3 is made up of 14 amino acids. Trimming removed 5 bases from V and 4 bases from J; junction bases left unmatched: 6. This chain's CDR3 is CASSPQGAIYGYTF. CDR3 nucleotide sequence: TGTGCCAGCAGTCCGCAGGGGGCTATCTATGGCTACACCTTC.

The V gene is TRBV20-1, the J gene TRBJ2-4; 11 nucleotides line up with TRBD2. The J call may be incorrect, as the DNA end agrees better with TRBJ2-5. The germline V gene has CDR1 DFQATT and CDR2 SNEGSKA (reference sequence). The CDR3 spans 16 residues. This chain's CDR3 is CSASSPSGGREETQYF. The CDR3 nucleotides read TGCAGTGCCAGTAGCCCTAGCGGGGGGCGGGAAGAGACCCAGTACTTC.

CDR3 protein: CASSLARDFKTQYF. DNA of the CDR3: TGTGCCAGCAGCTTAGCGCGGGATTTCAAGACCCAGTACTTC. J is TRBJ2-5 and V is TRBV7-2, with D tentatively TRBD2 (6 bases). V was clipped by 0 bases and J by 6 bases, with 11 bases between them. The CDR3 extends over 14 amino acids. Germline V gene data show CDR1 as SGHTA and CDR2 as FQGNSA.

J is TRBJ2-3 and V is TRBV6-6; 10 bases align to TRBD2. The trim removed 8 bases at V and 0 bases at J, leaving 5 bases unmatched. Germline V gives CDR1 MNHNY, CDR2 SVGAGI (reference sequence). The CDR3 runs to 15 residues. The CDR3 DNA sequence: TGTGCCAGCCGCCCGGGACTAGCGAGCACAGATACGCAGTATTTT. This sequence encodes CASRPGLASTDTQYF.

This clonotype was seen more than once but under ten times. The rearrangement uses TRBV6-6 and TRBJ1-4, with D uncertain. Germline CDR1 reads MNHNY; CDR2 reads SVGAGI (reference sequence). The CDR3 spans 10 residues. Trimming took off 8 bases at V and 10 bases at J, with 8 bases between the two ends. The chain's CDR3 is CASSAGKLFF. CDR3 nucleotide sequence: TGTGCCAGCTCCGCGGGAAAACTGTTTTTT.

The chain joins TRBV12-3 or TRBV12-4 to TRBJ1-5; tentatively, D is TRBD1 (5 bases). The CDR3 spans 16 residues. The V gene lost 6 bases and the J gene lost 3 bases, with 18 bases spanning the gap. Here the CDR3 reads CASSLSGDGINQPQHF. The CDR3 DNA reads TGTGCCAGCAGCCTCTCTGGGGACGGCATCAATCAGCCCCAGCATTTT.

V is TRBV5-1 and J is TRBJ2-7, with D perhaps TRBD1 (6 bases). Germline CDR1 and CDR2: SGHRS and YFSETQ. V was shortened by 0 bases and J by 3 bases, with 10 bases between the two germline ends. This CDR3 region has 14 residues. CDR3 in DNA: TGCGCCAGCAGCTTGGGGGACATCCTCTACGAGCAGTACTTC. This encodes CASSLGDILYEQYF.

The rearrangement uses TRBV29-1 and TRBJ2-6, with D perhaps matching TRBD1 or TRBD2 (5 bases each). This CDR3 has 13 residues. Trimming removed 6 bases from V and 0 bases from J, with 6 bases in between. CDR1 and CDR2 (germline): SQVTM, ANQGSEA. The CDR3, as DNA: TGCAGCGTGGGGACCTCTGGGGCCAACGTCCTGACTTTC. This encodes CSVGTSGANVLTF.

Written as DNA, the CDR3 is TGTGCCAGCAGAACGGACAGTCGGGAGACCCAGTACTTC. It encodes CASRTDSRETQYF. V and J are TRBV7-9 and TRBJ2-5; D is perhaps TRBD1 (6 bases). The germline V and J ends were trimmed by 6 bases and 5 bases, with 13 bases remaining between them. From germline, CDR1 is SEHNR and CDR2 FQNEAQ (reference sequence). The CDR3 contains 13 residues.

This clonotype showed up just a few times. V gene TRBV29-1 combines with J gene TRBJ1-2, with D unclear. From germline, CDR1 is SQVTM and CDR2 ANQGSEA. The CDR3 consists of 10 residues. Trimming removed 6 bases from V and 5 bases from J, with 7 bases in between. The CDR3, as DNA: TGCAGCGTGGACGCTTATGGCTACACCTTC. As protein: CSVDAYGYTF.

The chain recombines TRBV27 with TRBJ2-3; TRBD2 matches 9 bases. Germline V gene data show CDR1 as MNHEY and CDR2 as SMNVEV (reference sequence). CDR3 length equals 15 residues. The ends lost 3 bases at V and 3 bases at J; junction bases unmatched: 4. The DNA for the CDR3 is TGTGCCAGCAGTTTCTTCAGCGGGGGGACAGATACGCAGTATTTT. This codes for CASSFFSGGTDTQYF.

The chain employs TRBV25-1 and TRBJ2-1, with TRBD2 identical over 9 bases. The CDR3 loop spans 15 amino acids. The J segment lost 3 bases and the V segment lost 2 bases, leaving 2 bases of the junction unmatched. Germline loops: CDR1 MGHDK, CDR2 SYGVNS. The CDR3 reads CASSEPSGDYNEQFF. For the CDR3, the DNA is TGTGCCAGCAGTGAACCTAGCGGGGACTACAATGAGCAGTTCTTC.

The rearrangement joins TRBV20-1 to TRBJ2-3; D not resolved. V lost 3 bases to trimming and J lost 2 bases, with 12 bases between them. This CDR3 comprises 14 residues. From germline, CDR1 is DFQATT and CDR2 SNEGSKA (reference sequence). For the CDR3, the DNA is TGCAGTGCTAGGTTTGCGGAGCTCACAGATACGCAGTATTTT. This sequence encodes CSARFAELTDTQYF.

This clonotype was counted once. The rearrangement uses TRBV25-1 and TRBJ2-2; the match to TRBD1 covers 9 bases. This CDR3 spans 14 amino acids. J was trimmed by 3 bases and V by 6 bases; bases with no gene match: 2. In germline, CDR1 is MGHDK, CDR2 SYGVNS. CDR3 residues: CASRTGGDTGELFF. For the CDR3, the DNA is TGTGCCAGCAGGACAGGGGGGGACACCGGGGAGCTGTTTTTT.

The rearrangement joins TRBV7-9 to TRBJ2-5; D uncertain. Germline V lookup: CDR1 SEHNR, CDR2 FQNEAQ (reference sequence). The CDR3 length is 14 residues. Between the trimmed V and J ends, which lost 0 bases and 3 bases, there was a span of 8 bases. The CDR3 reads CASSLAVREETQYF. CDR3 nucleotide sequence: TGTGCCAGCAGCTTAGCGGTACGGGAAGAGACCCAGTACTTC. Looking up the rest from reference TRBV7-9 and TRBJ2-5 gives the full variable domain: DTGVSQNPRHKITKRGQNVTFRCDPISEHNRLYWYRQTLGQGPEFLTYFQNEAQLEKSRLLSDRFSAERPKGSFSTLEIQRTEQGDSAMYLCASSLAVREETQYFGPGTRLLVL.

The chain combines TRBV3-1 with TRBJ1-1, with D perhaps TRBD1 (5 bases). Germline loops: CDR1 LGHDT, CDR2 YNNKEL (reference sequence). Deletions cut 1 base from V and 4 bases from J, with 13 bases between. CDR3 length: 15 residues. CDR3 DNA sequence: TGTGCCAGCAGCCAAGTCCTACGGGGGGGCACTGAAGCTTTCTTT. It translates to CASSQVLRGGTEAFF.

V and J are TRBV5-1 and TRBJ2-7, with 13 bases that match TRBD2. The end of the DNA aligns better with TRBJ2-5, so the J call may be wrong. Germline V CDR1 and CDR2: SGHRS, YFSETQ. The CDR3 consists of 16 residues. The CDR3 DNA follows: TGCGCCAGCAGCACACGACTAGCGGGGGGCCGGGAGACCCAGTACTTC. This gives the protein CASSTRLAGGRETQYF.

V usage is TRBV20-1 and J usage is TRBJ2-7, with TRBD1 matching 8 bases. Germline CDR1 is DFQATT and CDR2 is SNEGSKA (reference sequence). The CDR3 runs 12 residues. CDR3 DNA: TGCAGGGCCGCGGACAGGGTCTACGAGCAGTACTTC. Residues: CRAADRVYEQYF.

This chain links TRBV29-1 with TRBJ2-3; D call uncertain. Germline CDR1 SQVTM, CDR2 ANQGSEA. The V and J ends lost 1 base and 5 bases respectively, with 7 bases between them. This CDR3 has 12 amino acids. CDR3 sequence reads: CSVEGWEDTQYF. The DNA of the CDR3 is TGCAGCGTTGAAGGGTGGGAAGATACGCAGTATTTT.

This clonotype occurred a few times. The chain is built from TRBV21-1 and TRBJ2-1; the D segment call TRBD2 is taken from the table without a DNA check. TRBV21-1 is flagged as a pseudogene. The CDR3 has 14 residues. This chain's CDR3 is CASRVGREVDEQFF. In nucleotides, the CDR3 is TGTGCCAGCAGGGTCGGCAGGGAAGTGGATGAGCAGTTCTTC.